This T cell receptor (beta chain) originates from a study of T cell responses to AZD1222 COVID-19 vaccine. Across the study: Analyses pooled second doses at about 4 or about 12 weeks. Points from the study as a whole: Only six or seven AZD1222 recipients were seropositive at baseline. Spike-specific TCR depth and breadth grew after two AZD1222 doses.

Clones were read by immunoSEQ multiplex PCR, and TCRdb kept only the in-frame ones, dropping some. The sample records 160,000 or so clones, around nine tenths being singletons. The CDR3 totals 14 residues. Trimming left V 2 bases short and J 7 bases short, with 14 bases between. Germline assignment: CDR1 SGHVS and CDR2 FQNEAQ. This clone was observed a single time. Its antigen is unknown. The source was peripheral blood, collected on day 0 of AZD1222 vaccination. This clonotype was sampled from an adult in good health. V is TRBV7-8 and J is TRBJ1-1, with TRBD1 as a possible D gene (6 bases). Here the CDR3 DNA reads TGTGCCAGCAGCTTAAGTGGACAGTGGGGTGAAGCTTTCTTT. Encoded protein: CASSLSGQWGEAFF.